Following are 3 T cell receptor beta chains from one sample sequenced in a study of CD8+ T cells in alopecia areata. Sequencing used cDNA as its template, made by extracting RNA and reverse transcribing it. The repertoire was sequenced with immunoSEQ multiplex PCR; TCRdb's copy has only in-frame clones and lacks some. The sample lists a few hundred thousand clones, 67% occurring once. Sequenced here: CD4+ T cells sorted from blood, sampled at week 0. The receptors come from a human donor with alopecia areata.

This clone was observed a handful of times. The rearrangement uses TRBV6-6 and TRBJ1-1, with a weak D call TRBD1 (5 bases). Trimming cost V 6 bases and J 6 bases, with 17 bases left between them. The germline gives CDR1 MNHNY, CDR2 SVGAGI (reference sequence). The CDR3 consists of 14 residues. The CDR3 DNA follows: TGTGCCAGCAGCCCCGGGCCAGGGATTGCTGAAGCTTTCTTT. The encoded protein is CASSPGPGIAEAFF.

The rearrangement links TRBV29-1 to TRBJ1-1; perhaps TRBD1 as D (6 bases). This CDR3 contains 12 residues. Germline assignment: CDR1 SQVTM and CDR2 ANQGSEA. The DNA for the CDR3 is TGCAGTGGAATACAGGGGAACACTGAAGCTTTCTTT. Translated, it gives CSGIQGNTEAFF.

V is TRBV27 and J is TRBJ1-2; D may be TRBD1 (6 bases). CDR1 is MNHEY and CDR2 is SMNVEV in the germline V gene (reference sequence). CDR3 length: 12 residues. Trimming left V 6 bases short and J 2 bases short, with 7 bases between. This CDR3 reads CASRRGNYGYTF. CDR3 nucleotides: TGTGCCAGCAGAAGGGGGAACTATGGCTACACCTTC.